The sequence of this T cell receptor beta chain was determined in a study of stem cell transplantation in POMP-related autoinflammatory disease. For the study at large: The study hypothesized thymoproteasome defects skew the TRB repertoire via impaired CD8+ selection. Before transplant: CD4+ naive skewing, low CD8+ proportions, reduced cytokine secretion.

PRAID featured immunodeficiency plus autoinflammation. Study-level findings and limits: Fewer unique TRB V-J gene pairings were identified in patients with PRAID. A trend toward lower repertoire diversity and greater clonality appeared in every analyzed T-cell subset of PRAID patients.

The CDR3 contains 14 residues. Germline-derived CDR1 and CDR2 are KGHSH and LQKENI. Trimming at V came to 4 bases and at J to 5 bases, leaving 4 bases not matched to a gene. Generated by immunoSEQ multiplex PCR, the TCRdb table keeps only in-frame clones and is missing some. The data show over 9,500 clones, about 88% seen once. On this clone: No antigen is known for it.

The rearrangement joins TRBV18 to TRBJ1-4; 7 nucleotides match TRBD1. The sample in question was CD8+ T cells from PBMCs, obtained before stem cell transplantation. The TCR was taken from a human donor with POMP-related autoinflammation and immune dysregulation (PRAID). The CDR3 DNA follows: TGTGCCAGCTCACTGACAGGGCCAAATGAAAAACTGTTTTTT. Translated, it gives CASSLTGPNEKLFF.